The T cell receptor beta chain described here comes from a study of liver allograft versus peripheral blood T cells. Overall study context: Liver transplant recipients had T cell receptor repertoires compared between transplanted liver and peripheral blood. Notes on the study in general: Liver allograft and peripheral blood T cell receptor repertoires reportedly differed.

The germline V gene encodes CDR1 ENHRY and CDR2 SYGVKD. This CDR3 spans 15 amino acids. Unmatched junction bases numbered 10, after V lost 6 bases and J lost 3 bases. Of note for this clonotype: Its antigen remains unknown.

TCRdb fed the reads into MiXCR, producing one record per CDR3 protein. The sample carries under 15,000 distinct CDR3 sequences, about 26% recorded once. The chain carries TRBV10-3 and TRBJ1-1, with 7 nucleotides matching TRBD1. The receptor comes from a human patient who had a liver transplant. Some T cells may originate from the graft donor. CDR3 loop: CAIRSRGLEDTEAFF. In DNA, the CDR3 is TGTGCCATCAGGAGCAGGGGGTTGGAGGACACTGAAGCTTTCTTT.